The clone carrying this TCR beta chain was seen many times. The data belong to a study of read filtering for tumor transcriptome and immune sequencing. Study overall: R-ISS stage counts were under ten for I, roughly 16 for II, about seven for III. TCR-mapped reads were about 4.05 to 11 million with IR-seq versus roughly 80 to 1,300 with RNA-seq.

This library used about 400 ng RNA and molecular barcoded adaptors spanning alpha/delta and beta/gamma chains. TCRdb analysed the reads with MiXCR anew, one entry per CDR3 protein. The table has some 140,000 distinct CDR3 sequences, approximately 13% seen once. Per germline, CDR1 LNHDA and CDR2 SQIVND (reference sequence). This CDR3 comprises 13 residues. Between the trimmed V and J ends, which lost 6 bases and 8 bases, there was a span of 14 bases. This receptor was obtained from a donor aged 40 or over with multiple myeloma. The chain carries TRBV19 and TRBJ2-1, with D maybe TRBD1 (8 bases). Sequenced input: a population of CD138-negative cells sorted from bone marrow. CDR3 loop: CASSLQGGDEQFF. The CDR3 DNA reads as TGTGCCAGTAGCTTACAGGGGGGGGATGAGCAGTTCTTC. Variable domain in full (rest from reference TRBV19 and TRBJ2-1): DGGITQSPKYLFRKEGQNVTLSCEQNLNHDAMYWYRQDPGQGLRLIYYSQIVNDFQKGDIAEGYSVSREKKESFPLTVTSAQKNPTAFYLCASSLQGGDEQFFGPGTRLTVL.